The 22 T cell receptor beta chains given below trace back to one sample, sequenced in a study of shared clonotypes between healthy human individuals. The method was immunoSEQ multiplex PCR; TCRdb's version includes in-frame clones alone and lacks a portion of them. The sample contains about 2.4 million clones, roughly nine tenths of which appear only once. Sequenced: naive CD4+ T cells sorted from blood. This sample's subset: CD45RA+ positively selected. The receptors stem from a man younger than 35 in good health.

The sample holds one count of this clone. The rearrangement joins TRBV28 to TRBJ1-1; 7 bases line up with TRBD1. Trimming took 5 bases from V and 5 from J; bases not matched to a gene: 8. Germline assignment: CDR1 MDHEN and CDR2 SYDVKM. The CDR3 totals 14 residues. As DNA, the CDR3 is TGTGCCAGCAGTCTCAGACAGGGTAAGACTGAAGCTTTCTTT. This sequence encodes CASSLRQGKTEAFF.

The V gene is TRBV10-2, the J gene TRBJ1-1; D is uncertain. Germline assignment: CDR1 WSHSY and CDR2 SAAADI. The V end was cut by 6 bases, the J end by 4 bases, with 9 bases between. This CDR3 comprises 12 residues. This CDR3 is CASRAGPTEAFF. The CDR3 DNA is TGCGCCAGCAGGGCAGGACCCACTGAAGCTTTCTTT.

The chain employs TRBV10-3 and TRBJ1-2, with D possibly being TRBD1 (5 bases). Trimming stripped 4 bases from V and 3 bases from J, with 9 bases between. Germline V gene sequence: CDR1 ENHRY, CDR2 SYGVKD. This CDR3 contains 13 residues. CDR3 sequence reads: CAISGGEYYGYTF. As DNA, the CDR3 is TGTGCCATCAGTGGGGGGGAATACTATGGCTACACCTTC.

Comment on this clone: Other nucleotide sequences from this sample produce the same CDR3. The CDR3 bases are TGTGCCAGCAGTGAATGGACAGGGGCCTACAATGAGCAGTTCTTC. This gives the protein CASSEWTGAYNEQFF. The chain couples TRBV2 to TRBJ2-1, with 9 nucleotides matching TRBD1. V dropped 2 bases and J dropped 2; count of bases not matched to a gene: 1. The CDR3 has 15 residues. The germline V gene has CDR1 SNHLY and CDR2 FYNNEI.

The J gene is TRBJ2-3, the V gene TRBV5-1, with 12 bases fitting TRBD2. Trimming took 5 bases from V and 4 from J; bases not matched to a gene: 5. Germline CDR1 reads SGHRS; CDR2 reads YFSETQ. CDR3 size: 15 residues. The CDR3 nucleotides are TGCGCCAGCAGACCCTCTAGCGGGGGGGCAGATACGCAGTATTTT. Its translation is CASRPSSGGADTQYF.

The V and J genes are TRBV7-2 and TRBJ1-5; 7 positions match TRBD1. The V gene's germline CDR1 is SGHTA and CDR2 FQGNSA. The J segment lost 4 bases and the V segment lost 5 bases, leaving 8 bases of the junction unmatched. This CDR3 spans 15 amino acids. Here the CDR3 reads CASSPRGQKNQPQHF. CDR3 coding DNA: TGTGCCAGCAGCCCAAGGGGACAGAAGAATCAGCCCCAGCATTTT.

There are a few counts of this clone. The sample holds other DNA sequences that translate to the same CDR3. This sequence joins TRBV5-1 and TRBJ2-7; D perhaps matches TRBD2 (6 bases). The CDR3 length is 13 residues. Germline loops: CDR1 SGHRS, CDR2 YFSETQ. Trimming left V 5 bases short and J 1 base short, with 10 bases between. CDR3 coding DNA: TGCGCCAGCAGGCGGGGAGGATCCTACGAGCAGTACTTC. It is translated as CASRRGGSYEQYF.

The chain carries TRBV5-4 and TRBJ2-5, with 7 bases matching TRBD2. V gave up 0 bases and J gave up 5 bases; unmatched junction bases: 13. The CDR3 length is 17 residues. Germline CDR1 SGHNT, CDR2 YYREEE (reference sequence). The CDR3 DNA follows: TGTGCCAGCAGCTTGGGAGGGGTTAAGCGGGGTGGGGAGACCCAGTACTTC. As protein: CASSLGGVKRGGETQYF.

The chain uses TRBV5-1 and TRBJ2-2; D possibly corresponds to TRBD1 (6 bases). Germline CDR1 reads SGHRS; CDR2 reads YFSETQ. CDR3 size: 16 residues. V dropped 3 bases and J dropped 0 bases, with 12 bases sitting between them. In DNA, the CDR3 is TGCGCCAGCAGCTATCAGGGGAGCGCGAACACCGGGGAGCTGTTTTTT. This encodes CASSYQGSANTGELFF.

Details on this clone: Relative to the germline gene, one junction end is altered; a read error may explain this. The V and J genes are TRBV5-4 and TRBJ1-6; D gene unclear. The CDR3 has 15 amino acids. Germline V gene data show CDR1 as SGHNT and CDR2 as YYREEE (reference sequence). The CDR3 coding sequence is TGCGCCAGCAGCCAAGGGCGGAGAGGCGCTTCACCCCTCCACTTT. Residues: CASSQGRRGASPLHF.

The CDR3 loop reads CASTIRGRGNEQFF. The CDR3 DNA sequence: TGTGCCAGCACCATCAGGGGGCGCGGGAATGAGCAGTTCTTC. This chain connects TRBV6-1 to TRBJ2-1, with TRBD1 identical over 8 bases. Trimming at V came to 7 bases and at J to 7 bases, leaving 9 bases not matched to a gene. Germline CDR1 and CDR2: MNHNS and SASEGT. The CDR3 totals 14 residues.

This chain joins TRBV18 and TRBJ2-3, with a possible D match to TRBD1 (5 bases). The CDR3 totals 15 residues. The germline V gene encodes CDR1 KGHSH and CDR2 LQKENI. Trimming shortened V by 4 bases and J by 2 bases, and 13 bases separated the two germline ends. The CDR3 region is CASSRPRVTTDTQYF. CDR3 nucleotide sequence: TGTGCCAGCTCACGACCCAGGGTTACCACAGATACGCAGTATTTT.

This chain joins TRBV28 and TRBJ1-2, with D perhaps TRBD1 (5 bases). V was cut by 2 bases and J by 4 bases, with 11 bases left in between. From germline, CDR1 is MDHEN and CDR2 SYDVKM. The CDR3 is 14 residues long. CDR3 nucleotides: TGTGCCAGCAGTTTAACGGAGGGGCTCTATGGCTACACCTTC. This translates into CASSLTEGLYGYTF.

The chain recombines TRBV5-4 with TRBJ2-7; TRBD1 matches 9 bases. In germline, CDR1 is SGHNT, CDR2 YYREEE (reference sequence). Trimming took 3 bases from V and 4 from J; bases not matched to a gene: 17. This CDR3 is built from 18 residues. DNA for the CDR3: TGTGCCAGCAGCTCCACAGGGGGCGCGGCGGGATTGGCTTACGAGCAGTACTTC. It specifies CASSSTGGAAGLAYEQYF.

V usage is TRBV4-1 and J usage is TRBJ2-2, with TRBD1 identical over 7 bases. Germline assignment: CDR1 MGHRA and CDR2 YSYEKL. This CDR3 region has 16 residues. The J segment lost 6 bases and the V segment lost 4 bases, leaving 11 bases of the junction unmatched. CDR3 sequence (DNA): TGCGCCAGCAGCCCCTACAGGGGAAAGGACGCCGGGGAGCTGTTTTTT. Its translation is CASSPYRGKDAGELFF.

The gene calls are TRBV30 and TRBJ1-1, with 7 bases fitting TRBD1. Germline loops: CDR1 GTSNPN, CDR2 SVGIG (reference sequence). The CDR3 covers 15 residues. J was trimmed by 3 bases and V by 2 bases; bases with no gene match: 9. The CDR3 bases are TGTGCCTGGAGTACTCCGACAGGGCCGTACACTGAAGCTTTCTTT. It translates to CAWSTPTGPYTEAFF.

J is TRBJ1-2 and V is TRBV6-6, with D tentatively TRBD1 (5 bases). The CDR3 consists of 14 residues. The germline V gene encodes CDR1 MNHNY and CDR2 SVGAGI (reference sequence). Trimming cost V 10 bases and J 4 bases, with 19 bases left between them. The CDR3 sequence: CATKGDSWGYGYTF. The CDR3 DNA sequence: TGTGCCACCAAAGGGGACTCTTGGGGCTATGGCTACACCTTC.

This clone has a handful of counts. The chain is built from TRBV6-1 and TRBJ2-7; D is possibly TRBD1 (5 bases). CDR1 MNHNS and CDR2 SASEGT come from the germline V gene. The CDR3 runs to 12 residues. V was shortened by 4 bases and J by 6 bases, with 10 bases between the two germline ends. The CDR3 DNA sequence: TGTGCCAGCAGTGGAAGACAGCTCGAGCAGTACTTC. Its translation is CASSGRQLEQYF.

Only a few counts were recorded for this clone. The same CDR3 is also encoded by other DNA sequences in this sample. V is TRBV2 and J is TRBJ2-2; D gene unclear. Trimming cost V 5 bases and J 1 base, with 5 bases left between them. The CDR3 is 13 residues long. CDR1 is SNHLY and CDR2 is FYNNEI in the germline V gene. The CDR3 sequence: CASSRENTGELFF. DNA of the CDR3: TGTGCCAGCAGTAGGGAGAACACCGGGGAGCTGTTTTTT. Drawing the rest from reference TRBV2 and TRBJ2-2, the complete variable domain is EPEVTQTPSHQVTQMGQEVILRCVPISNHLYFYWYRQILGQKVEFLVSFYNNEISEKSEIFDDQFSVERPDGSNFTLKIRSTKLEDSAMYFCASSRENTGELFFGEGSRLTVL.

The CDR3 nucleotides read TGTGCCAGCAGTGAACTAGGACATCCAGAGTCGGAGACCCAGTACTTC. It specifies CASSELGHPESETQYF. V and J are TRBV6-1 and TRBJ2-5; possibly TRBD1 for D (5 bases). This CDR3 has 16 residues. Germline loops: CDR1 MNHNS, CDR2 SASEGT. V lost 2 bases and J lost 5, with 18 bases in between.

The rearrangement links TRBV10-3 to TRBJ2-2; 10 bases align to TRBD2. J was trimmed by 4 bases and V by 3 bases; bases with no gene match: 8. CDR1 ENHRY and CDR2 SYGVKD come from the germline V gene. This CDR3 is built from 17 residues. Here the CDR3 reads CAISEGGSGRGTGELFF. The CDR3 DNA reads TGTGCCATCAGTGAAGGAGGGAGCGGGAGGGGCACCGGGGAGCTGTTTTTT.

On this clone itself: This specimen includes other DNA sequences encoding the same CDR3. The chain carries TRBV28 and TRBJ2-7; 8 bases line up with TRBD1. Per germline, CDR1 MDHEN and CDR2 SYDVKM. This CDR3 has 15 residues. V lost 6 bases, J lost 0 bases, and 7 bases stayed unmatched. Written as DNA, the CDR3 is TGTGCCAGCAGCCGCACAGGGGGGAGCTCCTACGAGCAGTACTTC. Translating it yields CASSRTGGSSYEQYF.